Each of the 2 T cell receptor beta chains below was sequenced from the same sample in a study of tissue T cells after allogeneic stem cell transplantation. Time point reported: mouse harvest day 7 after allogeneic transplant. Each mouse received 10^7 T-cell-depleted marrow cells plus 10^6 splenic CD5+ T cells by tail vein. The data were produced by immunoSEQ multiplex PCR, yet TCRdb's version contains in-frame clones alone and is incomplete. Of more than 7,000 clones in the sample, 50% to 55% were seen once. Sequencing was performed on gut tissue. Every receptor here comes from a female BALB/c mouse given C57BL/6 T cells with graft-versus-host disease after an allogeneic hematopoietic cell transplant.

The sample holds a few counts of this clone. Any gene name here is a mouse gene name. The CDR3 end lies 1 residue beyond the end of the read and is filled in from the germline J gene. This chain joins TRBV26 and TRBJ2-7; either TRBD1 or TRBD2 may supply D (6 bases each). V was cut by 3 bases and J by 0 bases, with 9 bases left in between. CDR1 and CDR2 from the germline V gene are KGHPV and FQNQEV (reference sequence). The CDR3 consists of 14 residues. The CDR3 DNA, read in part, is TGTGCCAGCAGTCTAGAGGGGGGCTCCTATGAACAGTAC. This sequence encodes CASSLEGGSYEQY. The entire CDR3 protein is CASSLEGGSYEQYF.

A remark on this clone: Gene names and germline match the mouse. The read halts 1 residue ahead of the CDR3 end, with the missing end drawn from the germline J gene. This rearrangement joins TRBV1 to TRBJ2-7, with D perhaps TRBD1 (5 bases). CDR1 and CDR2 from the germline V gene are NSQYPW and LRSPGD (reference sequence). V lost 0 bases and J 5 bases, leaving 5 bases between the germline ends. The CDR3 has 12 amino acids. CDR3 protein: CTCSADRDEQYF. The sequenced part of the CDR3 DNA is TGCACCTGCAGTGCAGACAGGGATGAACAGTAC.